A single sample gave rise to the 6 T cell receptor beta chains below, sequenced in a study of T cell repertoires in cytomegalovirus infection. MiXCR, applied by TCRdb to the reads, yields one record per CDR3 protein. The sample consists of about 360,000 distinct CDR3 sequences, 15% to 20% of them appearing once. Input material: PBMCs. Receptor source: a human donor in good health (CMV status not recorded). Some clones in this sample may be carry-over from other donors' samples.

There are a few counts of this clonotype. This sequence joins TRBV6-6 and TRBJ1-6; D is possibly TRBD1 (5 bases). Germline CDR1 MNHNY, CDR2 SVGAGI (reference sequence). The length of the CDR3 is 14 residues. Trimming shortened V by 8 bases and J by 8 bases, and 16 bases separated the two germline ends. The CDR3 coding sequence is TGTGCCAGCGCCTCCAGGCAGGGAGATTCACCCCTCCACTTT. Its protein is CASASRQGDSPLHF.

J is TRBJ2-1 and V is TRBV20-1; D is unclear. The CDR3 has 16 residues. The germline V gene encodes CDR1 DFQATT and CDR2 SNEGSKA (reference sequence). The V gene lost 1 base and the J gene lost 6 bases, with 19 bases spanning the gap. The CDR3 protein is CSARAWAGGPVNEQFF. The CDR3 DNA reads TGCAGTGCTAGAGCTTGGGCAGGTGGGCCCGTCAATGAGCAGTTCTTC.

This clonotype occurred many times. The DNA of the CDR3 is TGTGCCAGCAGTGGGGGGCTTGAAGCTTTCTTT. This translates into CASSGGLEAFF. The chain links TRBV11-1 to TRBJ1-1, with a possible D match to TRBD1 (6 bases). The CDR3 is 11 residues long. Germline V CDR1 and CDR2: SGHAT, FQDESV (reference sequence). Between the trimmed V and J ends, which lost 6 bases and 7 bases, there was a span of 9 bases.

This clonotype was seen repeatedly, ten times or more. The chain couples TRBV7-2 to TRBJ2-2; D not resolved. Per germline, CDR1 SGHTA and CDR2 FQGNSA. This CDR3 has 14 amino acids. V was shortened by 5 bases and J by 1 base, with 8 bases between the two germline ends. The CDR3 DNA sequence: TGTGCCAGCAGCCCTCAGCGGAACACCGGGGAGCTGTTTTTT. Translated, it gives CASSPQRNTGELFF.

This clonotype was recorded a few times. The CDR3 DNA reads TGTGCCAGCAGCTTGGGCGGCGGGGGGCCACCCACAGATACGCAGTATTTT. Its translation: CASSLGGGGPPTDTQYF. V is TRBV5-4 and J is TRBJ2-3; 8 bases align to TRBD2. Germline lookup yields CDR1 SGHNT and CDR2 YYREEE (reference sequence). V lost 0 bases to trimming and J lost 2 bases; unmatched junction nucleotides: 8. This CDR3 is 17 amino acids long. Supplemented by reference TRBV5-4 and TRBJ2-3, the full variable domain reads ETGVTQSPTHLIKTRGQQVTLRCSSQSGHNTVSWYQQALGQGPQFIFQYYREEENGRGNFPPRFSGLQFPNYSSELNVNALELDDSALYLCASSLGGGGPPTDTQYFGPGTRLTVL.

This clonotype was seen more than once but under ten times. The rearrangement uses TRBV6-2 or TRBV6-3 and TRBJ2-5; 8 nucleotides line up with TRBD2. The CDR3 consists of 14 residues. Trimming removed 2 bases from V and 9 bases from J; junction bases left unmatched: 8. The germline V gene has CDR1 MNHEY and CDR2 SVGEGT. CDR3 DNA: TGTGCCAGCAGTTACGATACGAGCGGGGGAGCCCAGTACTTC. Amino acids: CASSYDTSGGAQYF.